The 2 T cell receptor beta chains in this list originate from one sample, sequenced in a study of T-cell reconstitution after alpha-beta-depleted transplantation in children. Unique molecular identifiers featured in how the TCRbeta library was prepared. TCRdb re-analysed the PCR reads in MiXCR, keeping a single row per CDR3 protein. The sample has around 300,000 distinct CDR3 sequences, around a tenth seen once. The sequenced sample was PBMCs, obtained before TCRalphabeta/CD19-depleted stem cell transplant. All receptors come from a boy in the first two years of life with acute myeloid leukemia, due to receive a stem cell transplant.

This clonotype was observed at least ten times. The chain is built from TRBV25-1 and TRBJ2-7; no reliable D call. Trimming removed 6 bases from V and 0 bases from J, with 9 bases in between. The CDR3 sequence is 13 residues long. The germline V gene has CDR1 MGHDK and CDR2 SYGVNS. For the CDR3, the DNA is TGTGCCAGCAGAGGAGCCAGCTCCTACGAGCAGTACTTC. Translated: CASRGASSYEQYF.

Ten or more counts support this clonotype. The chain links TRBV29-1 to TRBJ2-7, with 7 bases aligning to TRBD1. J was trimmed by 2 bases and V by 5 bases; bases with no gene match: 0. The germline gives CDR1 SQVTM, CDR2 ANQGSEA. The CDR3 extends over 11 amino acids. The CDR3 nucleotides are TGCAGCGTTCAGGGGGCCTACGAGCAGTACTTC. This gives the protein CSVQGAYEQYF.